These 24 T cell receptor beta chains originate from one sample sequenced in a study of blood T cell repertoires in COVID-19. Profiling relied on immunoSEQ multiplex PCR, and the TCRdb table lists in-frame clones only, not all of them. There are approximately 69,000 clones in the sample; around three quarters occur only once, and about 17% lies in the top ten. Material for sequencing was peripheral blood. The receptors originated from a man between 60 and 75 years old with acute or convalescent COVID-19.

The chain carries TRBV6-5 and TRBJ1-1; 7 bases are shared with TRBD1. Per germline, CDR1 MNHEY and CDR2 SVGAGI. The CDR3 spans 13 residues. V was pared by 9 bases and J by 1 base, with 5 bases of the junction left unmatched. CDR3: CASVGQPNTEAFF. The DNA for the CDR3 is TGTGCCAGTGTGGGACAGCCGAACACTGAAGCTTTCTTT.

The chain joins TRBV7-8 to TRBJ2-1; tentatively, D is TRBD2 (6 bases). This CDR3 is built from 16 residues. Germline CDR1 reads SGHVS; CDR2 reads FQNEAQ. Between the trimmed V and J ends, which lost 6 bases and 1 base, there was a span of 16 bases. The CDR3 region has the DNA TGTGCCAGCAGTCAGCTCCCTAGCGCGTCCTACAATGAGCAGTTCTTC. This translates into CASSQLPSASYNEQFF.

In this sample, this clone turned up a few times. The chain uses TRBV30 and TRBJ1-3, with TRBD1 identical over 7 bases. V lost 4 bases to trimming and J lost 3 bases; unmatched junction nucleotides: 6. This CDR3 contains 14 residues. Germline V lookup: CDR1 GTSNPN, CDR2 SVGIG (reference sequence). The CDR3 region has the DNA TGTGCCTGGAAGGGGACAGCTAATGGAAACACCATATATTTT. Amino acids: CAWKGTANGNTIYF.

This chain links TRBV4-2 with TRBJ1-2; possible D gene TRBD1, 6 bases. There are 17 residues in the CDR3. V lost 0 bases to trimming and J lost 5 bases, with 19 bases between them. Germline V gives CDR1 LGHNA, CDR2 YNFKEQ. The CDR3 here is CASSQDWDTIIGYGYTF. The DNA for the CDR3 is TGTGCCAGCAGCCAAGATTGGGACACCATTATAGGATATGGCTACACCTTC.

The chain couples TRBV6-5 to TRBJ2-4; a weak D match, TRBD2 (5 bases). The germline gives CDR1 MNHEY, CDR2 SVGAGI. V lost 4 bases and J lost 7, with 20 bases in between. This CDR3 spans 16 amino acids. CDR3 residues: CASSSLGRAPENIQYF. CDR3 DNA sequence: TGTGCCAGCAGTTCCCTCGGGCGGGCGCCCGAGAACATTCAGTACTTC.

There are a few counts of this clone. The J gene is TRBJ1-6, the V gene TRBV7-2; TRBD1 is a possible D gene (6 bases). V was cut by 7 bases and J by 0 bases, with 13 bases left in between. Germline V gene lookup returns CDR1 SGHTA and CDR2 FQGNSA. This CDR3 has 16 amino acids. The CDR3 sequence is CASTRGGASYNSPLHF. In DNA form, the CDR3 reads TGTGCCAGCACCCGGGGGGGGGCCTCCTATAATTCACCCCTCCACTTT.

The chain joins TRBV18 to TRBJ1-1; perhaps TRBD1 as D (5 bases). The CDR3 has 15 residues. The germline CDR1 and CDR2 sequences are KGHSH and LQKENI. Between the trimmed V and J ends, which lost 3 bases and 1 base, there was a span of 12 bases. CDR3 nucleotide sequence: TGTGCCAGCTCACCTCAACCTACAGGGAACACTGAAGCTTTCTTT. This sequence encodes CASSPQPTGNTEAFF. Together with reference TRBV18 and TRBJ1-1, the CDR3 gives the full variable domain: NAGVMQNPRHLVRRRGQEARLRCSPMKGHSHVYWYRQLPEEGLKFMVYLQKENIIDESGMPKERFSAEFPKEGPSILRIQQVVRGDSAAYFCASSPQPTGNTEAFFGQGTRLTVV.

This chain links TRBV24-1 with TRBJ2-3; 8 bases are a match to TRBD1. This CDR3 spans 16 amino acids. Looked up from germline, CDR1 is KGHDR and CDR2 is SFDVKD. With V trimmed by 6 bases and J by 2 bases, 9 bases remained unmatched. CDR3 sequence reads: CATSNTGTGNTDTQYF. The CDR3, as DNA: TGTGCCACCAGTAATACCGGGACAGGCAACACAGATACGCAGTATTTT.

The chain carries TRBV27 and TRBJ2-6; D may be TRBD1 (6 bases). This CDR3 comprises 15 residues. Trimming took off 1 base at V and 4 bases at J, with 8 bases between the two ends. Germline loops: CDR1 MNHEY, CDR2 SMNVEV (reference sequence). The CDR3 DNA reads TGTGCCAGCAGTTTATGGGGGCGCGGGGCCAACGTCCTGACTTTC. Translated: CASSLWGRGANVLTF.

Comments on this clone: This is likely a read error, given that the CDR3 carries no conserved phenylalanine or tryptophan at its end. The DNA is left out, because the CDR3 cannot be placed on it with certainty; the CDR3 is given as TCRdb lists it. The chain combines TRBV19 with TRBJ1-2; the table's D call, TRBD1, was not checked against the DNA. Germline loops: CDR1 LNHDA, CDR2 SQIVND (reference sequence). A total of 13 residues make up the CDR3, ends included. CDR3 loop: CASSRTGQDFGLL.

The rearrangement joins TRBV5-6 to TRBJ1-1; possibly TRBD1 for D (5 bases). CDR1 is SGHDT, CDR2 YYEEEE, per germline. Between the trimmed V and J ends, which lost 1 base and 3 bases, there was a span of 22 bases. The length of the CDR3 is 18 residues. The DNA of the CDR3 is TGTGCCAGCAGCTTGTTGGGGGGAGAGAACCTAAGAGACACTGAAGCTTTCTTT. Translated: CASSLLGGENLRDTEAFF.

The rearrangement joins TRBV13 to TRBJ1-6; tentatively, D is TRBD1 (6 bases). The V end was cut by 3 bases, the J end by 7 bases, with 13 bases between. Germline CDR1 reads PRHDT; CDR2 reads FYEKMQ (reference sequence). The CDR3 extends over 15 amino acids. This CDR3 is CASSLEQGYNSPLHF. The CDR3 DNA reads TGTGCCAGCAGCTTGGAGCAGGGGTACAATTCACCCCTCCACTTT.

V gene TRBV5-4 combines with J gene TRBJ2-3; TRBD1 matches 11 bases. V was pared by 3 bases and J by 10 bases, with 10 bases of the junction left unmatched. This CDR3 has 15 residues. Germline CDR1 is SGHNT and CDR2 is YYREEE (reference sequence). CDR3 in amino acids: CASSSGQGAYDPQYF. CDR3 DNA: TGTGCCAGCAGCTCCGGACAGGGGGCCTACGATCCGCAGTATTTT.

CDR3 in DNA: TGTGCCAGTAAAGCTAATTCGGGACAGGTGAACACTGAAGCTTTCTTT. This encodes CASKANSGQVNTEAFF. This chain joins TRBV7-6 and TRBJ1-1, with 8 bases aligning to TRBD1. Germline CDR1 is SGHVS and CDR2 is FNYEAQ. The CDR3 is 16 amino acids. After removal of 9 bases from V and 0 bases from J, the junction contained 12 bases not matched to a gene.

CDR3 amino acids: CASSQPGQAGYTF. The CDR3 DNA reads as TGTGCCAGCAGCCAACCGGGACAGGCTGGCTACACCTTC. The chain joins TRBV3-1 (or the pseudogene TRBV3-2) to TRBJ1-2, with 8 nucleotides matching TRBD1. The CDR3 consists of 13 residues. The ends lost 2 bases at V and 7 bases at J; junction bases unmatched: 3. CDR1 and CDR2 (germline): LGHDT, YNNKEL (reference sequence).

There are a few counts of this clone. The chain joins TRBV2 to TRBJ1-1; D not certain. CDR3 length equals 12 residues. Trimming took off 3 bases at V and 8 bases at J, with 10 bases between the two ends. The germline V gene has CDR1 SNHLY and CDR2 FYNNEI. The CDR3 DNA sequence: TGTGCCAGCAGTGACCCGACAAGGGAAGCTTTCTTT. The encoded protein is CASSDPTREAFF.

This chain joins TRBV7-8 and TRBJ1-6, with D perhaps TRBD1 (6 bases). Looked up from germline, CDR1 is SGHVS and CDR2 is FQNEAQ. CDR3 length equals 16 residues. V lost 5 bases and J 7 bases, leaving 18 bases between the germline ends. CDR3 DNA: TGTGCCAGCAGCCCCTCAGGCGGCAGGGGAAATTCACCCCTCCACTTT. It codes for CASSPSGGRGNSPLHF. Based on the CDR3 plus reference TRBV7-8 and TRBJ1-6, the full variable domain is GAGVSQSPRYKVAKRGQDVALRCDPISGHVSLFWYQQALGQGPEFLTYFQNEAQLDKSGLPSDRFFAERPEGSVSTLKIQRTQQEDSAVYLCASSPSGGRGNSPLHFGNGTRLTVT.

The CDR3 sequence is CASREAAGLNTEAFF. The CDR3 DNA reads TGTGCCAGCAGAGAAGCGGCTGGGTTGAACACTGAAGCTTTCTTT. The chain recombines TRBV9 with TRBJ1-1; D call uncertain. Trimming removed 5 bases at V and 0 bases at J, with 14 bases between. CDR1 is SGDLS and CDR2 is YYNGEE in the germline V gene. CDR3 size: 15 residues.

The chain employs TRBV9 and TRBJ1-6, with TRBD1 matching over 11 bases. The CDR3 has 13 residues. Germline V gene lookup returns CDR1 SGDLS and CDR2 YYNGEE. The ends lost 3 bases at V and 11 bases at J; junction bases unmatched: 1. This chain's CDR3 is CASSGTGGTPLHF. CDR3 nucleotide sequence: TGTGCCAGCAGCGGGACAGGGGGCACACCCCTCCACTTT.

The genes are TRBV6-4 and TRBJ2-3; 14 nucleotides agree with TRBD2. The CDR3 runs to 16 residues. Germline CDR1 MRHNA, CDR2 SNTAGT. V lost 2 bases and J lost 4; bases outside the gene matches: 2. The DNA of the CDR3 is TGTGCCAGCAGTGACCCGACTAGCGGGGGGGCAGATACGCAGTATTTT. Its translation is CASSDPTSGGADTQYF.

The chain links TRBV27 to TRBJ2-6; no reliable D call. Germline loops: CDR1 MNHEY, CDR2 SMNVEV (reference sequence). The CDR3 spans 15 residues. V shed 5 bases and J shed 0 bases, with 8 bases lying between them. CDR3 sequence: CASSPTISGANVLTF. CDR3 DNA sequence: TGTGCCAGCAGTCCTACCATCTCTGGGGCCAACGTCCTGACTTTC.

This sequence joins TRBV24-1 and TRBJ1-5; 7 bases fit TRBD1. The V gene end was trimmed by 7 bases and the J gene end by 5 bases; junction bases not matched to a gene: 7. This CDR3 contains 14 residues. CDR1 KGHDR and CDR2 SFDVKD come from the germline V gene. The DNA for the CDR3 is TGTGCCACCAGGAAAACAGGGGATGATCAGCCCCAGCATTTT. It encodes CATRKTGDDQPQHF.

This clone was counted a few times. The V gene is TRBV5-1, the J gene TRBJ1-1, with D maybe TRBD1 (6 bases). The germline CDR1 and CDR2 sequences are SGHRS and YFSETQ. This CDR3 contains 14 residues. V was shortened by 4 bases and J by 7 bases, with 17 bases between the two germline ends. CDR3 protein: CASSPDRPRGEAFF. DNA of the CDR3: TGCGCCAGCAGCCCTGACAGGCCCCGTGGTGAAGCTTTCTTT.

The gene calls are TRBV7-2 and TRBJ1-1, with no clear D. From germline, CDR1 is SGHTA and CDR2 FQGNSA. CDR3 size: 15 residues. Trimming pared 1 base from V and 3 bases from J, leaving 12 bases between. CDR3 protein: CASSLVWVRDTEAFF. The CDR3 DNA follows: TGTGCCAGCAGCTTAGTCTGGGTGAGGGACACTGAAGCTTTCTTT.